The 30 T cell receptor beta chains in this list originate from one sample, sequenced in a study of shared clonotypes between healthy human individuals. Profiling relied on immunoSEQ multiplex PCR, and the TCRdb table lists in-frame clones only, not all of them. Here the sample spans about 2 million clones, around 96% being singletons. CD8 cells classed as naive were CD45RO-negative and positively selected for CCR7, excluding terminally differentiated effector memory CD45RA+ cells. Material: naive CD8+ T cells sorted from blood. The source of these receptors is a man between 18 and 29 years old in good health.

This sequence joins TRBV27 and TRBJ1-5; D is undetermined. Germline CDR1 reads MNHEY; CDR2 reads SMNVEV (reference sequence). This CDR3 is built from 15 residues. Between the trimmed V and J ends, which lost 3 bases and 0 bases, there was a span of 9 bases. CDR3 DNA: TGTGCCAGCAGTTTCGGTGACGGTAGCAATCAGCCCCAGCATTTT. Protein sequence: CASSFGDGSNQPQHF.

The chain joins TRBV30 to TRBJ2-1; D might be TRBD2 (5 bases). V lost 0 bases and J lost 1, with 16 bases in between. The CDR3 runs 17 residues. Germline CDR1 and CDR2: GTSNPN and SVGIG (reference sequence). The CDR3 nucleotides are TGTGCCTGGAGTGTAAGGAGCGGCATAGCTTCCTACAATGAGCAGTTCTTC. This codes for CAWSVRSGIASYNEQFF.

The V and J genes are TRBV5-6 and TRBJ2-7; 11 nucleotides line up with TRBD2. CDR1 SGHDT and CDR2 YYEEEE come from the germline V gene. V gave up 4 bases and J gave up 0 bases; unmatched junction bases: 9. The CDR3 has 17 amino acids. The CDR3 region has the DNA TGTGCCAGCAGCCTAGGGACTAGCGGAGAAAGCTCCTACGAGCAGTACTTC. It translates to CASSLGTSGESSYEQYF.

Worth noting for this clone: Other DNA sequences in the same sample also yield this CDR3. The V call is TRBV27, the J call TRBJ2-7, with 8 bases identical to TRBD1. V lost 4 bases to trimming and J lost 4 bases; unmatched junction nucleotides: 12. Germline V gives CDR1 MNHEY, CDR2 SMNVEV (reference sequence). The CDR3 contains 16 residues. The CDR3 coding sequence is TGTGCCAGCAGTTCCTCCCCCGGGACAGGACTTTACGAGCAGTACTTC. The encoded protein is CASSSSPGTGLYEQYF.

The gene calls are TRBV13 and TRBJ1-2, with 7 bases lining up with TRBD1. V lost 1 base to trimming and J lost 4 bases; unmatched junction nucleotides: 3. The V gene's germline CDR1 is PRHDT and CDR2 FYEKMQ (reference sequence). The CDR3 is 14 residues long. Here the CDR3 DNA reads TGTGCCAGCAGCTTAGAACAGGGGATCTATGGCTACACCTTC. It specifies CASSLEQGIYGYTF.

In the case of this clone: A read error may produce the germline difference seen at one junction end. V usage is TRBV4-1 and J usage is TRBJ2-3; D is undetermined. CDR3 length: 15 residues. Germline V gene sequence: CDR1 MGHRA, CDR2 YSYEKL. CDR3 region: CASTQGPSSTDTQYF. The DNA of the CDR3 is TGCGCCAGCACCCAAGGACCATCATCCACAGATACGCAGTATTTT.

The V call is TRBV7-8, the J call TRBJ2-7, with TRBD2 matching over 16 bases. CDR1 and CDR2 (germline): SGHVS, FQNEAQ. The CDR3 length is 17 residues. V lost 4 bases to trimming and J lost 3 bases; unmatched junction nucleotides: 6. The CDR3 spells CASSSGGLAGGVYEQYF. CDR3 DNA sequence: TGTGCCAGCAGCTCAGGGGGACTAGCGGGAGGGGTCTACGAGCAGTACTTC.

J is TRBJ1-1 and V is TRBV20-1; D uncertain. The germline V gene encodes CDR1 DFQATT and CDR2 SNEGSKA (reference sequence). This CDR3 has 10 amino acids. In nucleotides, the CDR3 is TGCAGCCCATGGGAGATTGAAGCTTTCTTT. Its translation: CSPWEIEAFF.

Comment on this clone: The identical CDR3 is also encoded by other nucleotide sequences in the sample. The chain couples TRBV19 to TRBJ1-1; D unresolved. There are 13 residues in the CDR3. Per germline, CDR1 LNHDA and CDR2 SQIVND (reference sequence). Trimming removed 3 bases at V and 4 bases at J, with 9 bases between. The CDR3 nucleotides read TGTGCCAGTAGTATGGGTGGAGGCACTGAAGCTTTCTTT. It encodes CASSMGGGTEAFF.

The genes are TRBV9 and TRBJ2-5, with 14 bases that match TRBD2. V trimming: 4 bases; J trimming: 5 bases; junction bases outside the gene matches: 7. The CDR3 sequence is 16 residues long. CDR1 SGDLS and CDR2 YYNGEE come from the germline V gene. In DNA, the CDR3 is TGTGCCAGCAGCCCGGGGACTAGCGGGGGAGGGGAGACCCAGTACTTC. This translates into CASSPGTSGGGETQYF.

V usage is TRBV4-2 and J usage is TRBJ2-2, with 13 nucleotides matching TRBD2. This CDR3 contains 20 residues. Germline V gene data show CDR1 as LGHNA and CDR2 as YNFKEQ. Trimming took 0 bases from V and 0 from J; bases not matched to a gene: 7. In nucleotides, the CDR3 is TGTGCCAGCAGCCAAGAACTAGCGGGGGGGCCGTACCCGAACACCGGGGAGCTGTTTTTT. Translation: CASSQELAGGPYPNTGELFF.

V gene TRBV9 combines with J gene TRBJ1-1; 7 bases are shared with TRBD1. This CDR3 is built from 13 residues. After removal of 4 bases from V and 4 bases from J, the junction contained 4 bases not matched to a gene. Per the germline V gene, CDR1 is SGDLS and CDR2 is YYNGEE. Here the CDR3 DNA reads TGTGCCAGCAGCCAGGGGGGCCTCACTGAAGCTTTCTTT. It translates to CASSQGGLTEAFF.

The rearrangement joins TRBV5-6 to TRBJ2-7; 10 nucleotides line up with TRBD2. The CDR3 is 17 residues long. V was clipped by 0 bases and J by 1 base; unmatched bases: 7. Germline lookup yields CDR1 SGHDT and CDR2 YYEEEE. The CDR3 nucleotides are TGTGCCAGCAGCTTGGCCCAAGGACTAGCGGAGTCCTACGAGCAGTACTTC. This codes for CASSLAQGLAESYEQYF. Drawing the rest from reference TRBV5-6 and TRBJ2-7, the complete variable domain is DAGVTQSPTHLIKTRGQQVTLRCSPKSGHDTVSWYQQALGQGPQFIFQYYEEEERQRGNFPDRFSGHQFPNYSSELNVNALLLGDSALYLCASSLAQGLAESYEQYFGPGTRLTVT.

This sequence joins TRBV11-2 and TRBJ1-2; D gene unclear. CDR3 length equals 14 residues. The V end lost 5 bases, the J end lost 3 bases, and 13 bases lay between the germline ends. Germline V CDR1 and CDR2: SGHAT, FQNNGV. The CDR3 here is CASSPHILDYGYTF. CDR3 DNA: TGTGCCAGCAGCCCCCATATTTTGGACTATGGCTACACCTTC.

J is TRBJ1-1 and V is TRBV4-3; D is uncertain. V was trimmed by 4 bases and J by 7 bases, leaving 13 bases between them. The CDR3 consists of 13 residues. The germline gives CDR1 LGHNA, CDR2 YSLEER. Here the CDR3 reads CASSRERSGEAFF. In nucleotides, the CDR3 is TGCGCCAGCAGCCGAGAAAGATCCGGTGAAGCTTTCTTT.

The gene calls are TRBV29-1 and TRBJ2-3, with TRBD1 matching over 9 bases. V lost 3 bases and J lost 2; bases outside the gene matches: 3. The CDR3 runs 14 residues. The germline gives CDR1 SQVTM, CDR2 ANQGSEA. This CDR3 is CSVENRGLTDTQYF. The CDR3 nucleotides are TGCAGCGTTGAGAACAGGGGGCTCACAGATACGCAGTATTTT.

The chain combines TRBV6-4 with TRBJ2-2; D call uncertain. Germline V gene lookup returns CDR1 MRHNA and CDR2 SNTAGT. Trimming shortened V by 9 bases and J by 1 base, and 9 bases separated the two germline ends. The CDR3 covers 13 residues. CDR3 region: CARPTENTGELFF. The CDR3 DNA sequence: TGTGCCAGGCCTACAGAGAACACCGGGGAGCTGTTTTTT.

The chain combines TRBV4-3 with TRBJ1-4; no clear D. CDR3 length equals 15 residues. Trimming left V 1 base short and J 6 bases short, with 12 bases between. The germline gives CDR1 LGHNA, CDR2 YSLEER. CDR3 nucleotides: TGCGCCAGCAGCCAAGGGTCGGGGTCGGATGAAAAACTGTTTTTT. Protein sequence: CASSQGSGSDEKLFF.

This chain joins TRBV13 and TRBJ2-7, with D perhaps matching TRBD1 (5 bases). CDR3 length equals 15 residues. Germline values: CDR1 PRHDT, CDR2 FYEKMQ (reference sequence). V shed 5 bases and J shed 5 bases, with 19 bases lying between them. CDR3 region: CASSPQGGPLDEQYF. Here the CDR3 DNA reads TGTGCCAGCAGCCCTCAGGGTGGCCCGTTGGACGAGCAGTACTTC. The complete variable domain, with remaining parts taken from reference TRBV13 and TRBJ2-7, reads AAGVIQSPRHLIKEKRETATLKCYPIPRHDTVYWYQQGPGQDPQFLISFYEKMQSDKGSIPDRFSAQQFSDYHSELNMSSLELGDSALYFCASSPQGGPLDEQYFGPGTRLTVT.

In its sample, this clone was seen a few times. V is TRBV28 and J is TRBJ1-1; D ambiguous. Germline V gene lookup returns CDR1 MDHEN and CDR2 SYDVKM. Trimming left V 7 bases short and J 5 bases short, with 11 bases between. This CDR3 has 12 residues. CDR3 protein: CASIVLGTEAFF. The CDR3 coding sequence is TGTGCCAGCATCGTCTTGGGAACTGAAGCTTTCTTT.

The chain couples TRBV7-3 to TRBJ1-1; tentative D call: TRBD1 (5 bases). The CDR3 has 15 amino acids. V was clipped by 2 bases and J by 1 base, with 11 bases between them. Germline V gene sequence: CDR1 SGHTA, CDR2 FQGTGA. The CDR3 is CASSLEPGRNTEAFF. Here the CDR3 DNA reads TGTGCCAGCAGCTTAGAACCGGGACGGAACACTGAAGCTTTCTTT.

This chain links TRBV15 with TRBJ2-7; a possible D gene is TRBD2 (5 bases). V lost 3 bases, J lost 6 bases, and 12 bases lay in between. The germline V gene encodes CDR1 LNHNV and CDR2 YYDKDF (reference sequence). The CDR3 runs 13 residues. The CDR3 nucleotides read TGTGCCACCAGCAGTTTTATAGGGAGCGAGCAGTACTTC. Its protein is CATSSFIGSEQYF.

The J gene is TRBJ2-3, the V gene TRBV28, with D possibly TRBD2 on 5 matching bases. This CDR3 is 15 amino acids long. Germline CDR1 is MDHEN and CDR2 is SYDVKM. Trimming removed 6 bases from V and 4 bases from J, with 17 bases in between. As DNA, the CDR3 is TGTGCCAGCAGACCAACGGGGAACCCGGCAGATACGCAGTATTTT. Encoded protein: CASRPTGNPADTQYF.

The chain couples TRBV7-3 to TRBJ2-3; no definite D call. Germline loops: CDR1 SGHTA, CDR2 FQGTGA. V lost 1 base and J lost 4, with 6 bases in between. There are 13 residues in the CDR3. CDR3 sequence: CASSLMASDTQYF. CDR3 coding DNA: TGTGCCAGCAGCTTAATGGCCTCAGATACGCAGTATTTT.

This sequence joins TRBV14 and TRBJ2-2; maybe TRBD1 (6 bases). The germline V and J ends were trimmed by 0 bases and 2 bases, with 13 bases remaining between them. The CDR3 is 17 residues long. CDR1 SGHDN and CDR2 FVKESK come from the germline V gene. The CDR3 coding sequence is TGTGCCAGCAGCCAAGAGTCCTGGACAGCAAACACCGGGGAGCTGTTTTTT. This sequence encodes CASSQESWTANTGELFF.

This sequence joins TRBV13 and TRBJ2-7; 8 bases fit TRBD1. The CDR3 has 15 amino acids. Germline values: CDR1 PRHDT, CDR2 FYEKMQ (reference sequence). V dropped 3 bases and J dropped 4; count of bases not matched to a gene: 8. In DNA, the CDR3 is TGTGCCAGCAGCTTCCTAGGCAGGGGGCTGTACGAGCAGTACTTC. Protein sequence: CASSFLGRGLYEQYF.

The chain is built from TRBV25-1 and TRBJ2-1; TRBD1 might be the D (5 bases). Deletions cut 4 bases from V and 5 bases from J, with 6 bases between. The CDR3 consists of 12 residues. Germline V lookup: CDR1 MGHDK, CDR2 SYGVNS. This CDR3 reads CASSAGNNEQFF. The CDR3 DNA follows: TGTGCCAGCAGTGCAGGGAACAATGAGCAGTTCTTC. Complete variable domain (other parts from reference TRBV25-1 and TRBJ2-1): EADIYQTPRYLVIGTGKKITLECSQTMGHDKMYWYQQDPGMELHLIHYSYGVNSTEKGDLSSESTVSRIRTEHFPLTLESARPSHTSQYLCASSAGNNEQFFGPGTRLTVL.

The chain employs TRBV6-6 and TRBJ2-1, with 9 bases fitting TRBD2. V was clipped by 6 bases and J by 8 bases; unmatched bases: 11. Germline assignment: CDR1 MNHNY and CDR2 SVGAGI (reference sequence). The CDR3 extends over 15 amino acids. DNA for the CDR3: TGTGCCAGCAGACTGCTTGGGCGGGGGGGAGATGAGCAGTTCTTC. Translation gives CASRLLGRGGDEQFF.

The chain joins TRBV10-2 to TRBJ1-4, with TRBD1 as a possible D gene (6 bases). The V gene lost 8 bases and the J gene lost 4 bases, with 20 bases spanning the gap. The CDR3 runs to 16 residues. CDR1 WSHSY and CDR2 SAAADI come from the germline V gene. The CDR3 is CASQRTPGHYNEKLFF. The CDR3 nucleotides are TGCGCCAGCCAAAGAACCCCGGGACACTATAATGAAAAACTGTTTTTT.

The rearrangement uses TRBV9 and TRBJ2-1; 10 positions agree with TRBD2. V dropped 5 bases and J dropped 10; count of bases not matched to a gene: 6. The CDR3 totals 13 residues. In germline, CDR1 is SGDLS, CDR2 YYNGEE. The CDR3 nucleotides read TGTGCCAGCAGTTACACTAGCGGGAACGAGCAGTTCTTC. Protein sequence: CASSYTSGNEQFF.